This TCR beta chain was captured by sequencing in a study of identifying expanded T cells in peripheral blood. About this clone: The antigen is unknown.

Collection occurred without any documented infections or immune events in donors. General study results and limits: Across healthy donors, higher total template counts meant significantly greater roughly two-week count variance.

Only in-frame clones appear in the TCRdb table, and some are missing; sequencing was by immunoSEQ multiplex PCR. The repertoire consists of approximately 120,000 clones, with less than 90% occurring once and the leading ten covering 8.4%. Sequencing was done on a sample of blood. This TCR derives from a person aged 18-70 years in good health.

This CDR3 is CASSQSAEYGYTF. As DNA, the CDR3 is TGTGCCAGCTCTCAGTCCGCAGAATATGGCTACACCTTC. The chain recombines TRBV18 with TRBJ1-2; D call uncertain. CDR3 length: 13 amino acids. Germline CDR1 is KGHSH and CDR2 is LQKENI. V was trimmed by 6 bases and J by 5 bases, leaving 13 bases between them.